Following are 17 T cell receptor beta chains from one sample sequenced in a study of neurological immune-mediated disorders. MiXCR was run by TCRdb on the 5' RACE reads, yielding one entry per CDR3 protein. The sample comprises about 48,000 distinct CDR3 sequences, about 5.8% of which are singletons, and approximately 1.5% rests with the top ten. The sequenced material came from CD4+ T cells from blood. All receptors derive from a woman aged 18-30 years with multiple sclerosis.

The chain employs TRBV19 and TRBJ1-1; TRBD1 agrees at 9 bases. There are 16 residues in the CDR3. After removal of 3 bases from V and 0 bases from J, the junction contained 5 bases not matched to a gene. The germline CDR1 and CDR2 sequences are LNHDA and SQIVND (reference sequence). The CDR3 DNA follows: TGTGCCAGTAGTATGATGACAGGGGGACTGAACACTGAAGCTTTCTTT. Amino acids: CASSMMTGGLNTEAFF.

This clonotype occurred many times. The CDR3 here is CSSSPINRGSNTEAFF. The CDR3 DNA reads TGCAGTTCCTCCCCCATAAACAGGGGCTCGAACACTGAAGCTTTCTTT. V and J are TRBV20-1 and TRBJ1-1; 7 positions agree with TRBD1. The CDR3 loop spans 16 amino acids. Germline V gene lookup returns CDR1 DFQATT and CDR2 SNEGSKA (reference sequence). Trimming removed 8 bases from V and 1 base from J; junction bases left unmatched: 16.

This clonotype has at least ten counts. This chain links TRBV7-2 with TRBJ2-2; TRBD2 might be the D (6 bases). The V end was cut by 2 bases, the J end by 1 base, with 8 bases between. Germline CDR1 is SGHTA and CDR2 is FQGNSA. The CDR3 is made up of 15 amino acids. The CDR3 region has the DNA TGTGCCAGCAGCTTACTCGGGGGGAACACCGGGGAGCTGTTTTTT. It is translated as CASSLLGGNTGELFF.

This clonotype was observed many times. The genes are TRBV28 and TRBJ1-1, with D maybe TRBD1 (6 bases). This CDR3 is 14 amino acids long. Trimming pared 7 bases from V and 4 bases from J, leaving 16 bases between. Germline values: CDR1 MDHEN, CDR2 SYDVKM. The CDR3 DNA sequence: TGTGCCAGCATCCTCCAGGGGTTATTCACTGAAGCTTTCTTT. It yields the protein CASILQGLFTEAFF.

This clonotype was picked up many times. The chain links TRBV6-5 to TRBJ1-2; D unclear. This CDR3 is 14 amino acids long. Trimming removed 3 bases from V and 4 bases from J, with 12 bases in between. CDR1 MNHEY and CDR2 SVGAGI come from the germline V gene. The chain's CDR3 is CASSYQRVPYGYTF. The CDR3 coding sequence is TGTGCCAGCAGTTATCAGAGGGTCCCCTATGGCTACACCTTC.

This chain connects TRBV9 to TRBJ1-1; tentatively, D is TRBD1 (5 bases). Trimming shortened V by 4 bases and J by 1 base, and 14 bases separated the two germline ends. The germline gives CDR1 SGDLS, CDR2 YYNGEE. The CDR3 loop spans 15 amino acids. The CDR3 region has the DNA TGTGCCAGCAGCCCCGCTGAGAGGGGGAACACTGAAGCTTTCTTT. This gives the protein CASSPAERGNTEAFF.

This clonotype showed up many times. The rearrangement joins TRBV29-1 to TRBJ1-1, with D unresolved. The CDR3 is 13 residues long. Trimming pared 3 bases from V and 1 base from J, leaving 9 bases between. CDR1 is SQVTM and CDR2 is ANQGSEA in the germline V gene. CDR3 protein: CSVDSQPNTEAFF. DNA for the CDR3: TGCAGCGTTGATTCCCAGCCGAACACTGAAGCTTTCTTT.

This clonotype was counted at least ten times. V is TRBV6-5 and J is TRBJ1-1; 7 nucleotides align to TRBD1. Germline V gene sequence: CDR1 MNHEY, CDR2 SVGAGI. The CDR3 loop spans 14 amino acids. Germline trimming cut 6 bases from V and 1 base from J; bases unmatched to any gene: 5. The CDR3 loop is CASSYGDRNTEAFF. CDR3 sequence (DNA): TGTGCCAGCAGCTACGGGGACAGGAACACTGAAGCTTTCTTT.

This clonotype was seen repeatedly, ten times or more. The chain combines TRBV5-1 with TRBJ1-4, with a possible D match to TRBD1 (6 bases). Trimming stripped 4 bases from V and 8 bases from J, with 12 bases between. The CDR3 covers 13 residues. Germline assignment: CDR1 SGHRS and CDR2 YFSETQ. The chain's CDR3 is CASSRGEREKLFF. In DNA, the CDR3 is TGCGCCAGCAGCAGGGGGGAAAGGGAAAAACTGTTTTTT. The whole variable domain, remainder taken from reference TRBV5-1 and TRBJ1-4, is KAGVTQTPRYLIKTRGQQVTLSCSPISGHRSVSWYQQTPGQGLQFLFEYFSETQRNKGNFPGRFSGRQFSNSRSEMNVSTLELGDSALYLCASSRGEREKLFFGSGTQLSVL.

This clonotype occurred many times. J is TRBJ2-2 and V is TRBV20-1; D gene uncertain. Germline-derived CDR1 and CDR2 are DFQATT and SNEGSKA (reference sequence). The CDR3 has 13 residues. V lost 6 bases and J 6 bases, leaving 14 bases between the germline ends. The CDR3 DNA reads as TGCAGTGCCGCCGGAGATATCGCCGGGGAGCTGTTTTTT. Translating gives CSAAGDIAGELFF.

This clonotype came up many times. The CDR3 region is CASKRTDGNTIYF. The DNA for the CDR3 is TGTGCCAGCAAAAGGACGGACGGAAACACCATATATTTT. The chain links TRBV13 to TRBJ1-3, with D uncertain. Trimming shortened V by 7 bases and J by 4 bases, and 11 bases separated the two germline ends. The germline V gene has CDR1 PRHDT and CDR2 FYEKMQ (reference sequence). This CDR3 spans 13 amino acids.

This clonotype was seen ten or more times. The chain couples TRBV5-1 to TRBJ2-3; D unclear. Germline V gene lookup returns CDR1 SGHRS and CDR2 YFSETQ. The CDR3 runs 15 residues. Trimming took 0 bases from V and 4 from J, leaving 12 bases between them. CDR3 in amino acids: CASSLAGLAADTQYF. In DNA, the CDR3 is TGCGCCAGCAGCTTGGCTGGGTTGGCCGCAGATACGCAGTATTTT.

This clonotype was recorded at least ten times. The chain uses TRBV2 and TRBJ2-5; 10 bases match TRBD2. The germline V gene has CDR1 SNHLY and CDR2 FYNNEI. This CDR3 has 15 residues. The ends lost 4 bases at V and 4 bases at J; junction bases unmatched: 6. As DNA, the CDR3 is TGTGCCAGCAGTGTTTTGTCTAGCGGGGGAGAGACCCAGTACTTC. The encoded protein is CASSVLSSGGETQYF.

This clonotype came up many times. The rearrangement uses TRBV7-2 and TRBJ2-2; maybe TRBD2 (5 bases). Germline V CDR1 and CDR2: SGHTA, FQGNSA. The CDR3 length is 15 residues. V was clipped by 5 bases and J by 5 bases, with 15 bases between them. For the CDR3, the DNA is TGTGCCAGCAGCCTTCCCGGGGTCGGGACCGGGGAGCTGTTTTTT. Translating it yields CASSLPGVGTGELFF.

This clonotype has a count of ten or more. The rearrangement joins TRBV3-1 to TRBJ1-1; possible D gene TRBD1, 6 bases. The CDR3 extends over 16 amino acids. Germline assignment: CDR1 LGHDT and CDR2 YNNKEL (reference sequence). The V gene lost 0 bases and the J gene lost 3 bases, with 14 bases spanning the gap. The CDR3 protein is CASSQDLGQSYTEAFF. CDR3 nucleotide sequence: TGTGCCAGCAGCCAAGATCTAGGACAGTCGTACACTGAAGCTTTCTTT.

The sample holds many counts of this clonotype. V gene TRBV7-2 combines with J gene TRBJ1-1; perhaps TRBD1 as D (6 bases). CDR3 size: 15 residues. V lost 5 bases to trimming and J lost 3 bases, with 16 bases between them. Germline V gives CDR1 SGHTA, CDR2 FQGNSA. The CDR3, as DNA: TGTGCCAGCAGCACAATACAGGGACGCGACACTGAAGCTTTCTTT. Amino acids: CASSTIQGRDTEAFF.

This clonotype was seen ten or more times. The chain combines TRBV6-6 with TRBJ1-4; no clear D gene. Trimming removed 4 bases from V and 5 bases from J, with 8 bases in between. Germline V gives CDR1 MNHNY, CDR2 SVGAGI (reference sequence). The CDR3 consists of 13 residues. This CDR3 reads CASSFGPNEKLFF. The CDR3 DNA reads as TGTGCCAGCAGTTTCGGACCAAATGAAAAACTGTTTTTT.